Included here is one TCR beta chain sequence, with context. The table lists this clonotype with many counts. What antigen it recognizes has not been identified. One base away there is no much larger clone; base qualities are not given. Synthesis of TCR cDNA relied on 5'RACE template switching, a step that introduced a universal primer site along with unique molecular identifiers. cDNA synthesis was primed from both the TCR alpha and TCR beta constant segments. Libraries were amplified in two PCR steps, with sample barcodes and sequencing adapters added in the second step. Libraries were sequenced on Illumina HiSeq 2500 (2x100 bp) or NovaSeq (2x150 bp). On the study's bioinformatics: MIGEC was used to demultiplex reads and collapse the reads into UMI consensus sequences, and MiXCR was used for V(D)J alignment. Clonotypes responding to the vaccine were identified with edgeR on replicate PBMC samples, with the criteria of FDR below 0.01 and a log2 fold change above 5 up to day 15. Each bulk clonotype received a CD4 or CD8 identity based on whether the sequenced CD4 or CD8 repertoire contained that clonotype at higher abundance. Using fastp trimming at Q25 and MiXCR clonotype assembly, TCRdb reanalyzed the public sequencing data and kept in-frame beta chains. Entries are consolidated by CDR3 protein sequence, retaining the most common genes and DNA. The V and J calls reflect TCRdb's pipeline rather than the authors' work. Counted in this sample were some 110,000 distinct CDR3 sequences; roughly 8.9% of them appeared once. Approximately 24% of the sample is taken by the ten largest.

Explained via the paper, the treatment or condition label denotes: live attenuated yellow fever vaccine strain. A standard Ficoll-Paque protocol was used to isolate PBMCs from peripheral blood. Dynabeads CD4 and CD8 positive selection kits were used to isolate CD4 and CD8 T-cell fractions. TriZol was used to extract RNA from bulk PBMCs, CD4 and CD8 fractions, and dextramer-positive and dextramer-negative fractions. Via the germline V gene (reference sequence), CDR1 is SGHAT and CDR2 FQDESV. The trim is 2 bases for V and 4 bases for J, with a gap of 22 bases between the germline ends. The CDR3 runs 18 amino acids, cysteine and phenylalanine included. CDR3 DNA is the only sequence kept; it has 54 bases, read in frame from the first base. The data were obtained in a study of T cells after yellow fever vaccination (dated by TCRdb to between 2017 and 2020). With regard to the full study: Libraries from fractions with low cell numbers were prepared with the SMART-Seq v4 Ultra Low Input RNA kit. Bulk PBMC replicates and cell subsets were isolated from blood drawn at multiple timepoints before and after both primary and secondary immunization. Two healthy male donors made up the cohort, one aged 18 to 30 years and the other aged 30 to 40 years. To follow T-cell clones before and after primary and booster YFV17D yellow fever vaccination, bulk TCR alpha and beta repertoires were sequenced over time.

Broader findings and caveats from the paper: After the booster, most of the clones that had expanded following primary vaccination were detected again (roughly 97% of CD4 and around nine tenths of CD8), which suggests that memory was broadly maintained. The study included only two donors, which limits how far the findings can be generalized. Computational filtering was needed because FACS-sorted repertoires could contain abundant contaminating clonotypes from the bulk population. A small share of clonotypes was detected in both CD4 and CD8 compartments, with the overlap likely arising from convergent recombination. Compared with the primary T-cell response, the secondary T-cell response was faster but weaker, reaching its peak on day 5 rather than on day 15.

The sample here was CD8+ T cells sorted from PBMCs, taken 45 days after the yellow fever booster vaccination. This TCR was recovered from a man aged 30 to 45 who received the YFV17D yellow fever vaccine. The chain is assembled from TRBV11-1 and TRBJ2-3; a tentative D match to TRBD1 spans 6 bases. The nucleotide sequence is TGTGCCAGCAGCTTACCCTCCGAGTGGACAGTCTCTCCAGATACGCAGTATTTT. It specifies CASSLPSEWTVSPDTQYF.